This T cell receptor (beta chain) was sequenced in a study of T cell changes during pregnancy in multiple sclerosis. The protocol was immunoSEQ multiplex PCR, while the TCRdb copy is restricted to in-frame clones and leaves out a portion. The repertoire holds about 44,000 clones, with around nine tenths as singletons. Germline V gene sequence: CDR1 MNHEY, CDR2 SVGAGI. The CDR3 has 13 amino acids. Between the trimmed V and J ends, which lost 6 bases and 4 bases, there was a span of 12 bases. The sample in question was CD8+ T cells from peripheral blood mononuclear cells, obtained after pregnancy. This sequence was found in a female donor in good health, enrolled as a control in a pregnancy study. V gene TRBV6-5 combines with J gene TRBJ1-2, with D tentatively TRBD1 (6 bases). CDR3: CASSPGQFYGYTF. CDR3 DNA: TGTGCCAGCAGCCCCGGACAGTTCTATGGCTACACCTTC.